This T cell receptor (beta chain) stems from a study of T cells after yellow fever vaccination. TCRdb itself ran the 5' RACE reads through MiXCR, one entry per CDR3 protein. The repertoire has more than 15,000 distinct CDR3 sequences, about 4.1% of them found once; the top ten carry about 0.4%. Points from the study as a whole: Overlap between CD4 and CD8 compartments was detected for a small share of clonotypes. Most primary-vaccination clones reappeared after the booster (just under 98% CD4, 75% to 90% CD8).

This clonotype was counted at least ten times. The CDR3 loop spans 13 amino acids. Germline V gene lookup returns CDR1 SNHLY and CDR2 FYNNEI. The germline V and J ends were trimmed by 3 bases and 5 bases, with 10 bases remaining between them. The sequenced sample was PBMCs, either bulk or a sorted T-cell subset (CD4+, CD8+, memory, or dextramer-sorted; not recorded which), obtained 15 days after the yellow fever booster vaccination. The sequence was obtained from a man aged 25-40 years who received the YFV17D yellow fever vaccine. V and J are TRBV2 and TRBJ2-5; D may be TRBD1 (6 bases). The CDR3 nucleotides read TGTGCCAGCAGTGAGTTGGACAGCGAGACCCAGTACTTC. Its protein product is CASSELDSETQYF. The variable domain in full, with the rest retrieved from reference TRBV2 and TRBJ2-5, is EPEVTQTPSHQVTQMGQEVILRCVPISNHLYFYWYRQILGQKVEFLVSFYNNEISEKSEIFDDQFSVERPDGSNFTLKIRSTKLEDSAMYFCASSELDSETQYFGPGTRLLVL.